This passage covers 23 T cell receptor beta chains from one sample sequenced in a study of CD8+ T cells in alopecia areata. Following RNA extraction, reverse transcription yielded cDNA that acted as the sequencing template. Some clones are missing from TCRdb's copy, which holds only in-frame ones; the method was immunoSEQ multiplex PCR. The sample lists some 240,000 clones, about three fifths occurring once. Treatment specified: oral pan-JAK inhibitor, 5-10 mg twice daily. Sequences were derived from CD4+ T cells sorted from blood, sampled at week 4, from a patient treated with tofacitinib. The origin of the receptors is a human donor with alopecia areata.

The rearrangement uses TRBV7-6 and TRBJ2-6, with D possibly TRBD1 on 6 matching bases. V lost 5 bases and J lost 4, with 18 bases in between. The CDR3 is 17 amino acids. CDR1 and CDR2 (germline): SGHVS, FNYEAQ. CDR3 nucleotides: TGTGCCAGCAGCCCCCCCCCTACAGGGCGGGGGGCCAACGTCCTGACTTTC. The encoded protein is CASSPPPTGRGANVLTF.

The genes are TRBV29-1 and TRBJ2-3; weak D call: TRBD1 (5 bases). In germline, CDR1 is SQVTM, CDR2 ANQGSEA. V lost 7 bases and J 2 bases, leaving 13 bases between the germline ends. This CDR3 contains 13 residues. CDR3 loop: CSARGRVTDTQYF. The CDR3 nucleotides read TGCAGCGCTCGCGGCAGGGTCACAGATACGCAGTATTTT.

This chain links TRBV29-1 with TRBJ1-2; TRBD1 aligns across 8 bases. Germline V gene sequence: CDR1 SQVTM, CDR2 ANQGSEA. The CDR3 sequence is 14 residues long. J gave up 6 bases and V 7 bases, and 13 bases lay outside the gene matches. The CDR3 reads CSGLTGGLGHGYTF. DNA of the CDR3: TGCAGCGGTCTAACAGGGGGGTTAGGGCATGGCTACACCTTC.

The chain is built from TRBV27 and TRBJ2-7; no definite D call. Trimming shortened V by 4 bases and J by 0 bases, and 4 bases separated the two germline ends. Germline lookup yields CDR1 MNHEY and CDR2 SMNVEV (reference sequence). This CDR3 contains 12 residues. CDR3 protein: CASSSNSYEQYF. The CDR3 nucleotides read TGTGCCAGCAGTTCCAACTCCTACGAGCAGTACTTC.

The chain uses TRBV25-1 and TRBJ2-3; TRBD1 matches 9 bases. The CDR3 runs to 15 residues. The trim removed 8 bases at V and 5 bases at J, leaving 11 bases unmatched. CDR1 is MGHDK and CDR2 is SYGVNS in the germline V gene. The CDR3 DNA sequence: TGTGCCAGCGGACCCGGGGGACAGGGTAGAGATACGCAGTATTTT. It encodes CASGPGGQGRDTQYF.

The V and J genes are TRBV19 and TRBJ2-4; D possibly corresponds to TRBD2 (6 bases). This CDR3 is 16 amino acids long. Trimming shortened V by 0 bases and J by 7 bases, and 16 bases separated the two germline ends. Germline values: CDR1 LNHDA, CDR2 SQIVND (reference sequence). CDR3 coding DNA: TGTGCCAGTAGTATAGACCTCATGGCAGGGAGGAACATTCAGTACTTC. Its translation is CASSIDLMAGRNIQYF.

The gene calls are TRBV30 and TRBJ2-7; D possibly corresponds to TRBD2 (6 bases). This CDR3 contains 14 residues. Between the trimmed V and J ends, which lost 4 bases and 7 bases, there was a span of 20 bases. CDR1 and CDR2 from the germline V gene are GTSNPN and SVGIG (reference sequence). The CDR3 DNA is TGTGCCTGGACCCCGTCAGGGACTCCGGGAGAGCAGTACTTC. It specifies CAWTPSGTPGEQYF. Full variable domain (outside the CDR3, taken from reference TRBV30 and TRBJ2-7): SQTIHQWPATLVQPVGSPLSLECTVEGTSNPNLYWYRQAAGRGLQLLFYSVGIGQISSEVPQNLSASRPQDRQFILSSKKLLLSDSGFYLCAWTPSGTPGEQYFGPGTRLTVT.

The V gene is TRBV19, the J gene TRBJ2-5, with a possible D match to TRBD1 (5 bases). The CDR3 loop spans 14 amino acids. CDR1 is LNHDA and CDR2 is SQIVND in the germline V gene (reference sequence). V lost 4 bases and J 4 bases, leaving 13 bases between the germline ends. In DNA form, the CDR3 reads TGTGCCAGTAGTAACGAAGGGGTCCGAGAGACCCAGTACTTC. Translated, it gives CASSNEGVRETQYF.

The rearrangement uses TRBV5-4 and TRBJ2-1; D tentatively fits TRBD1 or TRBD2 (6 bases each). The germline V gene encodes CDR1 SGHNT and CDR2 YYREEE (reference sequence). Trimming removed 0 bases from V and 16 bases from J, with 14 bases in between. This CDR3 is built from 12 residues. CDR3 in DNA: TGTGCCAGCAGCTTGGTAGGGGGGAGCCAATTCTTC. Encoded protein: CASSLVGGSQFF.

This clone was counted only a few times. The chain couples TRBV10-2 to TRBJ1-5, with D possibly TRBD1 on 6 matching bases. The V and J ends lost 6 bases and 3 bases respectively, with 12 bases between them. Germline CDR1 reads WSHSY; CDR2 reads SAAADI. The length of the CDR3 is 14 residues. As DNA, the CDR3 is TGCGCCAGCAGGGCGACAGGCAACAATCAGCCCCAGCATTTT. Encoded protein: CASRATGNNQPQHF.

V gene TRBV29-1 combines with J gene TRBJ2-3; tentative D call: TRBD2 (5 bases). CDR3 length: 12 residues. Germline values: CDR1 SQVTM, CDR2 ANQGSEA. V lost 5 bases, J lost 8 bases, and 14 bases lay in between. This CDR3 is CSVYLTRVTQYF. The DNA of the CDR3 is TGCAGCGTTTACCTAACTAGGGTTACGCAGTATTTT.

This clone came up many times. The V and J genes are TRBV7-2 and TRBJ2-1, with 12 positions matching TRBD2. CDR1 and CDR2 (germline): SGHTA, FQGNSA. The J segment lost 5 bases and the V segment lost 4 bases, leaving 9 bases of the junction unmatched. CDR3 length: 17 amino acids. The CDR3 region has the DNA TGTGCCAGCAGCTCCCGACTAGCGGGGGCCGGAAACAATGAGCAGTTCTTC. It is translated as CASSSRLAGAGNNEQFF.

The CDR3 here is CASSFGGGQPQHF. CDR3 coding DNA: TGTGCCAGCAGCTTCGGCGGGGGCCAGCCCCAGCATTTT. The chain is built from TRBV11-2 and TRBJ1-5, with D perhaps matching TRBD1 (6 bases). V was shortened by 3 bases and J by 7 bases, with 10 bases between the two germline ends. The CDR3 covers 13 residues. Germline CDR1 SGHAT, CDR2 FQNNGV.

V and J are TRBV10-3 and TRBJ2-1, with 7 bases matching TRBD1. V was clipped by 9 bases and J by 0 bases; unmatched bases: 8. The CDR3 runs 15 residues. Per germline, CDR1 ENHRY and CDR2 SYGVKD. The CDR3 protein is CAIGMTGSSYNEQFF. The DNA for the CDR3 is TGTGCCATTGGAATGACAGGGAGCTCCTACAATGAGCAGTTCTTC.

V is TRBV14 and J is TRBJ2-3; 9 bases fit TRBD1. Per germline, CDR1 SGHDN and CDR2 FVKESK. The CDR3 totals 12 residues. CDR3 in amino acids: CSSGTGRYTQYF. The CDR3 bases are TGTTCGTCCGGGACAGGGCGATATACGCAGTATTTT. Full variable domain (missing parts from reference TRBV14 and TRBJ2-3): EAGVTQFPSHSVIEKGQTVTLRCDPISGHDNLYWYRRVMGKEIKFLLHFVKESKQDESGMPNNRFLAERTGGTYSTLKVQPAELEDSGVYFCSSGTGRYTQYFGPGTRLTVL.

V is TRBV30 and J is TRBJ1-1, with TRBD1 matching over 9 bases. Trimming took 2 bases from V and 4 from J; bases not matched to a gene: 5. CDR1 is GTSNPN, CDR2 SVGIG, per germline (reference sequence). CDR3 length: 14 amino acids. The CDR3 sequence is CAWSRGQGFTEAFF. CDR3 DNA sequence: TGTGCCTGGAGTCGCGGACAGGGGTTCACTGAAGCTTTCTTT.

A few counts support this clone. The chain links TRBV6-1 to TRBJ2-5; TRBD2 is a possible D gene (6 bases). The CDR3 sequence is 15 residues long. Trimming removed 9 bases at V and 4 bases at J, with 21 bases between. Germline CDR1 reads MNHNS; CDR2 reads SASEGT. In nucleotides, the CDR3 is TGTGCCAGTCCGACTAGAGGGGCAACGTTAGAGACCCAGTACTTC. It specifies CASPTRGATLETQYF.

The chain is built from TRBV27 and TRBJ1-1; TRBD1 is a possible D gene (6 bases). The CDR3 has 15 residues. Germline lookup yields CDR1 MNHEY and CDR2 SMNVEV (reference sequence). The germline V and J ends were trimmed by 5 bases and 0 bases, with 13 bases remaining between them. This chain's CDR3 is CASSLQGTLNTEAFF. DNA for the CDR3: TGTGCCAGCAGTCTTCAAGGGACATTGAACACTGAAGCTTTCTTT.

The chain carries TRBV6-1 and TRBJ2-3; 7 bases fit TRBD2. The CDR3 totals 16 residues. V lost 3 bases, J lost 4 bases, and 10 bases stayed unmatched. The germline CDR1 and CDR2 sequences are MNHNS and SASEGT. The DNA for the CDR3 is TGTGCCAGCAGTGATGGGGCTAGCGGTAGGGCAGATACGCAGTATTTT. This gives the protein CASSDGASGRADTQYF.

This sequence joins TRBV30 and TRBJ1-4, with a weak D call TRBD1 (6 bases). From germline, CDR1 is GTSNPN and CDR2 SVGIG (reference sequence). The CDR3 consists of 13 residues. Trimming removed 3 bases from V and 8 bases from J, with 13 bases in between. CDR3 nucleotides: TGTGCCTGGAGCCAGGGGTTAATGGAAAAACTGTTTTTT. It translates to CAWSQGLMEKLFF.

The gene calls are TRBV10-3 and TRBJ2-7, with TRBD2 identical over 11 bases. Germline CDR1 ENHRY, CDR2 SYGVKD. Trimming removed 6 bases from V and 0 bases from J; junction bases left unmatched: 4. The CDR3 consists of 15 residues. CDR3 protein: CAISPGTSGSYEQYF. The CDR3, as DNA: TGTGCCATCAGCCCAGGGACTAGCGGCTCCTACGAGCAGTACTTC.

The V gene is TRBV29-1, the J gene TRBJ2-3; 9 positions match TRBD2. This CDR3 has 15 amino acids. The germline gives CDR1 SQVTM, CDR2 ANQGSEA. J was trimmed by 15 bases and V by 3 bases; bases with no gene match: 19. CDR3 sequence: CSVEFGSSGARRRYF. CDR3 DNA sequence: TGCAGCGTTGAGTTCGGGTCTAGCGGGGCCCGCCGTAGATATTTT.

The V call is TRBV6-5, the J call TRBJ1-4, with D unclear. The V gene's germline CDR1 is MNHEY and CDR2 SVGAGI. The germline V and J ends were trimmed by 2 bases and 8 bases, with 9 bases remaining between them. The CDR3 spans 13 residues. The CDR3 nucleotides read TGTGCCAGCAGTTACCGCGAGGACGAAAAACTGTTTTTT. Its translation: CASSYREDEKLFF.